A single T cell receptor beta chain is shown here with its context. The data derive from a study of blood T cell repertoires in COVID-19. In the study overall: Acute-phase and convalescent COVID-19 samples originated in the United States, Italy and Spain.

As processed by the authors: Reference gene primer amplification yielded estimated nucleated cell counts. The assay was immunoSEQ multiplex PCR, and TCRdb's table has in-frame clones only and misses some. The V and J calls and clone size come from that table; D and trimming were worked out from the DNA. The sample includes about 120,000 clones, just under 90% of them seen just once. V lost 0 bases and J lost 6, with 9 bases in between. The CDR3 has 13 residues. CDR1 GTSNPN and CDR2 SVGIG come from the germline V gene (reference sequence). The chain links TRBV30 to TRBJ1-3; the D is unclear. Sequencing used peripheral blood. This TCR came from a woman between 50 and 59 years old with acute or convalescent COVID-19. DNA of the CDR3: TGTGCCTGGAGTGTACCAGGTTCAAACACCATATATTTT. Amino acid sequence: CAWSVPGSNTIYF.